The entry below describes one T cell receptor beta chain. This specimen comes from a study of blood T cell repertoires in COVID-19. Sequencing was performed with immunoSEQ multiplex PCR; in TCRdb, only in-frame clones are kept and a portion is missing. The repertoire holds 150,000 to 200,000 clones, with around 87% as singletons. Sequencing was carried out using peripheral blood. The receptor was derived from a woman aged 25 to 39 with active or convalescent COVID-19.

Here the CDR3 reads CASSLYWGHYNEQFF. CDR3 coding DNA: TGTGCCAGCAGCCTATACTGGGGGCACTACAATGAGCAGTTCTTC. The gene calls are TRBV7-2 and TRBJ2-1; a possible D gene is TRBD1 (6 bases). The CDR3 runs 15 residues. Germline V CDR1 and CDR2: SGHTA, FQGNSA. V was trimmed by 5 bases and J by 3 bases, leaving 14 bases between them. Combining the CDR3 with reference TRBV7-2 and TRBJ2-1 gives the whole variable domain GAGVSQSPSNKVTEKGKDVELRCDPISGHTALYWYRQSLGQGLEFLIYFQGNSAPDKSGLPSDRFSAERTGGSVSTLTIQRTQQEDSAVYLCASSLYWGHYNEQFFGPGTRLTVL.